This T cell receptor (beta chain) was recovered during a study of multiple sclerosis patients with progressive multifocal leukoencephalopathy. This CDR3 has 18 residues. Per the germline V gene, CDR1 is SGHDN and CDR2 is FVKESK. V was shortened by 0 bases and J by 1 base, with 13 bases between the two germline ends. Time point specified: before natalizumab initiation. The study's findings and limits: In most PML patients, TRB repertoires appeared less diverse by entropy. TRBV and TRBJ usage showed no common pattern when PML developed.

Notes on this clone: Its antigen is unidentified.

Clones were read by immunoSEQ multiplex PCR, and TCRdb kept only the in-frame ones, dropping some. The sample gives around 30,000 clones, approximately 89% of which show up once; over 1.3% is in the top ten. The sequenced sample was PBMCs. The sequence came from a human donor with multiple sclerosis. V gene TRBV14 combines with J gene TRBJ2-6; no reliable D call. The CDR3 DNA reads TGTGCCAGCAGCCAAGATCGACCGAGGTTGTCTGGGGCCAACGTCCTGACTTTC. Translated: CASSQDRPRLSGANVLTF.